This TCR beta chain derives from a study of PD-L1 blockade in urothelial cancer. For the study at large: Treatment start was followed by blood analysis at 3 weeks (second dose) and again at 6 weeks. There were a median of approximately 150,000 T cells in blood samples. Study-level points and caveats: Below-median blood TCR clonality before treatment forecast better survival.

Assay used: immunoSEQ multiplex PCR; TCRdb lists only in-frame clones, some missing. Among 33,000 or so clones listed, around 79% were seen once. Patients' urothelial carcinoma was locally advanced or metastatic. A note on this clone: As yet, its antigen is unknown.

V was cut by 8 bases and J by 0 bases, with 11 bases left in between. CDR1 and CDR2 (germline): SGHNT, YENEEA. The CDR3 spans 13 residues. The sequenced sample was PBMCs, obtained around atezolizumab (anti-PD-L1) treatment. The rearrangement joins TRBV11-3 to TRBJ2-7; a weak D match, TRBD1 (5 bases). This receptor was identified in a man between 65 and 85 years old with urothelial cancer. The CDR3 DNA reads as TGTGCCAGCTCTCCGACAGACTCCTACGAGCAGTACTTC. Translating gives CASSPTDSYEQYF.